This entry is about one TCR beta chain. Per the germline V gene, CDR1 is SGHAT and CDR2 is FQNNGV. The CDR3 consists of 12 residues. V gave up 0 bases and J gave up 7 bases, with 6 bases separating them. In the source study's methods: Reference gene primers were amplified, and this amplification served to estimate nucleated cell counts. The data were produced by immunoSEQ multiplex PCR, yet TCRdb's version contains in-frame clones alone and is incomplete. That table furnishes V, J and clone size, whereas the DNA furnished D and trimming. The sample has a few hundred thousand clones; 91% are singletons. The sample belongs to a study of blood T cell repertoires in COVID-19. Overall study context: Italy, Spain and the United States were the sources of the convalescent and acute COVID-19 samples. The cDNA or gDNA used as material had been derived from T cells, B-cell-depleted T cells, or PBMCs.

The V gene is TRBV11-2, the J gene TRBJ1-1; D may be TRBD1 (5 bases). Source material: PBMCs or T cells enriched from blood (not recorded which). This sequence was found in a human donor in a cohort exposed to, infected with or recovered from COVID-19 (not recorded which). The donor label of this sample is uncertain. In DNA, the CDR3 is TGTGCCAGCAGCTTAGAGGGGGGTGAAGCTTTCTTT. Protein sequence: CASSLEGGEAFF.